This T cell receptor beta chain was captured by sequencing in a study of shared clonotypes between healthy human individuals. Study background: For every donor, three CD4 naive, three CD4 memory, two CD8 naive and one CD8 memory plates were used.

It was CD45RO-negative cells, positively selected for CCR7, that made up naive CD8 cells, with terminally differentiated effector memory CD45RA+ cells excluded. Sorted-subset replicate PCR reactions contained roughly 190 ng DNA, corresponding to tens of thousands of T cell genomes. Original processing notes: ImmunoSEQ output lacked quality scores and full-length reads, limiting matched filtering. Clones were sequenced by immunoSEQ multiplex PCR, and TCRdb holds only the in-frame ones, with some missing. V and J calls and clone size are copied from that table; D and trimming were computed from the DNA. Altogether about 680,000 clones are present, 92% being singletons, with the ten largest covering about 24%. Unmatched junction bases numbered 17, after V lost 3 bases and J lost 7 bases. Germline CDR1 is SGDLS and CDR2 is YYNGEE. The CDR3 runs 20 residues.

What was sequenced was naive CD8+ T cells sorted from blood. The genes are TRBV9 and TRBJ2-1, with 15 bases matching TRBD2. The origin of this receptor is a man aged 25 to 45 in good health. The CDR3 protein is CASSGTGTSGRPRLWNEQFF. For the CDR3, the DNA is TGTGCCAGCAGCGGTACCGGGACTAGCGGGAGGCCCCGCCTGTGGAATGAGCAGTTCTTC.